This entry concerns a single T cell receptor (beta chain). Extraction of genomic DNA in unsorted samples used 86 million or so PBMCs. This sample was included in a study of shared clonotypes between healthy human individuals. The sequenced material, unsorted PBMC DNA, was run on ten immunoSEQ deep assay plates. The assay was immunoSEQ multiplex PCR, and TCRdb's table has in-frame clones only and misses some. The data contain about 490,000 clones, 81% of them seen just once; the ten biggest clones take up about an eighth. Looked up from germline, CDR1 is LNHDA and CDR2 is SQIVND (reference sequence). The CDR3 extends over 14 amino acids. V lost 6 bases and J lost 8; bases outside the gene matches: 9.

The TCR sequence derives from a woman between 40 and 50 years old in good health. Some clones in this sample may be carry-over from other donors' samples. This chain links TRBV19 with TRBJ2-1; 8 bases align to TRBD2. Material for sequencing was PBMCs. In DNA, the CDR3 is TGTGCCAGTAGGCGGGAGGCTACCTTGGATGAGCAGTTCTTC. The encoded protein is CASRREATLDEQFF.